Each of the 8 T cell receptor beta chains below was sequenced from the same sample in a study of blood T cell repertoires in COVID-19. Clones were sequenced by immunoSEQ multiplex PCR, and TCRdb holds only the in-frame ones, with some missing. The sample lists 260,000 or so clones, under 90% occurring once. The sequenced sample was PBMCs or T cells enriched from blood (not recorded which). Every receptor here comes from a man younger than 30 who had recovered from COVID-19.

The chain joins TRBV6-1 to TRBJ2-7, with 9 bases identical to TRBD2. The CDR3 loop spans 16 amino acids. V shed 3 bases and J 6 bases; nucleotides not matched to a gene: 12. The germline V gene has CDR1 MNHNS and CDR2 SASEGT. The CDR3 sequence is CASSDSVAGESTEQYF. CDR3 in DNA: TGTGCCAGCAGTGATTCGGTAGCGGGAGAATCCACCGAGCAGTACTTC.

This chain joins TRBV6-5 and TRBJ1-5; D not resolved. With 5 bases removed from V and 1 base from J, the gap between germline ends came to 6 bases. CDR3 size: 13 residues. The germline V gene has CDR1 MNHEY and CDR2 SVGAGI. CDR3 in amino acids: CASSRESNQPQHF. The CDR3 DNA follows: TGTGCCAGCAGTCGGGAGAGCAATCAGCCCCAGCATTTT.

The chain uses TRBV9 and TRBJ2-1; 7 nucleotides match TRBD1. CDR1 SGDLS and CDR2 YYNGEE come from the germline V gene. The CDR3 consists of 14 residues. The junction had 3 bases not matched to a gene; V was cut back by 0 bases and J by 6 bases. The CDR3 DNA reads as TGTGCCAGCAGCGTAGGGACAGGCGGCAATGAGCAGTTCTTC. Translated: CASSVGTGGNEQFF.

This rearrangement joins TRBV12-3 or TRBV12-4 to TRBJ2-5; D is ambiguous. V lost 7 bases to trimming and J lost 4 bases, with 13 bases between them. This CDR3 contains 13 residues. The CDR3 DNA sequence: TGTGCCAGCAAAGACATACTTGGAGAGACCCAGTACTTC. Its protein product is CASKDILGETQYF.

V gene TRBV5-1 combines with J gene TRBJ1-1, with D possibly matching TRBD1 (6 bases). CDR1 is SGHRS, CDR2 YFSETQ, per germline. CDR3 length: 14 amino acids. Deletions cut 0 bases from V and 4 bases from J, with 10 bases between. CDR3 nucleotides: TGCGCCAGCAGCTTGGGACAGGCGGGCACTGAAGCTTTCTTT. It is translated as CASSLGQAGTEAFF.

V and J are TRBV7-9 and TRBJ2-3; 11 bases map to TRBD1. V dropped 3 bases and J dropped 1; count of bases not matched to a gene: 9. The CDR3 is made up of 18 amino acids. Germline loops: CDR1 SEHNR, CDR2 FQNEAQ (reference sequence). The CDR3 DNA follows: TGTGCCAGCAGCTTCCGGGACAGGGGGACAACTCGCACAGATACGCAGTATTTT. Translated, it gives CASSFRDRGTTRTDTQYF.

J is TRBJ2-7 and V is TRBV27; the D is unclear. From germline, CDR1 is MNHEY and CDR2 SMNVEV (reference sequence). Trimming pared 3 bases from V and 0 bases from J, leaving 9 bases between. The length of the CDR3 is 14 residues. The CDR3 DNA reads TGTGCCAGCAGTTTCGTCAGAAACTCCTACGAGCAGTACTTC. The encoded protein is CASSFVRNSYEQYF.

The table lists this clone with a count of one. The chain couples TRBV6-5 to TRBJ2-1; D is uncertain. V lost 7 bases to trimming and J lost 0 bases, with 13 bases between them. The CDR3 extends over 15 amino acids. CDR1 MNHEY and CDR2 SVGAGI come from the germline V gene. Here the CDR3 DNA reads TGTGCCAGCACTCAAGACATGAGCTCCTACAATGAGCAGTTCTTC. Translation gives CASTQDMSSYNEQFF.